Described below is a single T cell receptor (beta chain) sequence and its context. Its antigen is currently not known. No base qualities exist here, and no much larger clone lies one base off it. Relative to germline, V is missing 0 bases and J is missing 6 bases, with 11 bases of the junction outside any gene match. Its CDR3 holds 17 amino acids, cysteine through phenylalanine. The DNA shown is the 51-base CDR3, in frame from base 1. The germline V gene gives CDR1 as SGHDT and CDR2 as YYEEEE. This sample is drawn from a study of T cell responses to AZD1222 COVID-19 vaccine (dated by TCRdb to the early 2020s). About the study as a whole: Because spike-specific TCR depth and breadth did not differ between the two schedules, AZD1222 recipients who got a second dose at roughly 4 weeks were pooled with those who got a second dose at roughly 12 weeks. Trial participants were enrolled by age into subgroups of 18-55, 56-69 and 70-plus years, and about 150, 27 and 61 TCR-sequenced participants, respectively, were included in these subgroups. A total of 240 or so trial participants underwent TCR sequencing, of whom 200 to 220 had received two doses of AZD1222 and approximately 26 had received two doses of the MenACWY control vaccine. Study-wide conclusions, independent of this receptor: Only five to seven AZD1222 recipients were SARS-CoV-2 seropositive at baseline, limiting conclusions about previously exposed vaccinees. Most participants were white British and females outnumbered males, and the authors suggested that clonal diversity may have been underestimated. Because no day 14 peak-response samples were available, the repertoires could be characterized only after the peak T cell response. Vaccine-associated CD4 TCRs spanned the whole spike protein, with dominant responses in regions 160-218 and 743-854. In the small 56-69-year group, the increase in depth fell short of significance, most likely because of low power. Nearly half of unique spike-specific TCRs reportedly recognized epitopes outside regions mutated in the B.1.351 and B.1.1.7 variants. A significant rise in spike-specific TCR breadth and depth was observed after two AZD1222 doses relative to day 0 and relative to MenACWY recipients.

The CDR3 regions of human TCRbeta chains were analyzed by immunosequencing. The authors processed their data as follows. Repertoire TCRs were matched against a reference library of SARS-CoV-2-specific TCRs generated with the MIRA antigen-specificity platform. Breadth was defined as the fraction of unique TCRs that were SARS-CoV-2-associated. Depth was defined as the fraction of total T cells that were SARS-CoV-2-associated. Using the MIRA data, each spike-specific TCR was assigned both to the spike region to which the TCR was reactive and to a CD4 or CD8 class. Log10-transformed breadth and depth values were compared by one-way ANOVA with Sidak's multiple comparisons tests. TCRdb provides this immuneACCESS table in a form limited to in-frame rearrangements. Some clones are lacking; in checked studies, under half of them reflect an unresolved V gene, and why the rest are absent is not known. The V and J calls and clone size come from that table; D and trimming were worked out from the DNA. For this sample there are approximately 110,000 clones; 87% appear just once. The ten largest clones represent 1.2% of the sample.

The time point label on this specimen signifies: baseline before first vaccination. Samples from vaccinated people were obtained from the UK trials COV001 and COV002, which included a single-blind randomized controlled phase 2/3 trial of AZD1222 (ChAdOx1 nCoV-19) in healthy adults. For TCRbeta chain sequencing, PBMC samples from trial participants were taken at day 0 and at day 28 after the second dose. The V and J genes are TRBV5-6 and TRBJ2-3, with TRBD2 identical over 9 junction bases. The sample in question was peripheral blood, obtained on day 0 of AZD1222 vaccination. This receptor was identified in an adult in good health. The nucleotide sequence is given as TGTGCCAGCAGCTTGGTCGGCGGGGGGGCACATCGTGATACGCAGTATTTT. The resulting protein is CASSLVGGGAHRDTQYF.